The 29 T cell receptor beta chains reported below all come from one sample, sequenced in a study of cytomegalovirus exposure and HLA in healthy donors. Sequencing was performed with immunoSEQ multiplex PCR; in TCRdb, only in-frame clones are kept and a portion is missing. The table includes about 190,000 clones, about 80% detected once. Sample: PBMCs. Receptor source: a man between 18 and 35 years old in good health and CMV-seropositive.

This clone was picked up a small number of times. The chain has TRBV20-1 and TRBJ2-7; D gene uncertain. The CDR3 runs to 11 residues. Trimming removed 0 bases at V and 3 bases at J, with 3 bases between. Per the germline V gene, CDR1 is DFQATT and CDR2 is SNEGSKA (reference sequence). In DNA, the CDR3 is TGCAGTGCTAGAGAGAGCTACGAGCAGTACTTC. This codes for CSARESYEQYF.

The rearrangement uses TRBV4-3 and TRBJ2-3, with no clear D. CDR1 is LGHNA and CDR2 is YSLEER in the germline V gene. The CDR3 is 13 residues long. V lost 2 bases to trimming and J lost 3 bases, with 6 bases between them. The CDR3, as DNA: TGCGCCAGCAGCCAACGAGAAACAGATACGCAGTATTTT. It encodes CASSQRETDTQYF.

The chain links TRBV9 to TRBJ2-3; D not certain. There are 13 residues in the CDR3. V lost 4 bases and J 3 bases, leaving 9 bases between the germline ends. Germline CDR1 reads SGDLS; CDR2 reads YYNGEE. CDR3 nucleotides: TGTGCCAGCAGCCCCCTTCTGACAGATACGCAGTATTTT. The encoded protein is CASSPLLTDTQYF. The full variable domain, rest sourced from reference TRBV9 and TRBJ2-3, is DSGVTQTPKHLITATGQRVTLRCSPRSGDLSVYWYQQSLDQGLQFLIQYYNGEERAKGNILERFSAQQFPDLHSELNLSSLELGDSALYFCASSPLLTDTQYFGPGTRLTVL.

This chain joins TRBV7-3 and TRBJ2-5; 7 bases are a match to TRBD2. CDR3 size: 17 residues. Per germline, CDR1 SGHTA and CDR2 FQGTGA. V shed 2 bases and J 0 bases; nucleotides not matched to a gene: 9. The CDR3 DNA is TGTGCCAGCAGCTTAGGGCTAGCGGTCCCGTACCAAGAGACCCAGTACTTC. This codes for CASSLGLAVPYQETQYF.

J is TRBJ2-1 and V is TRBV30; D may be TRBD2 (5 bases). The V end lost 0 bases, the J end lost 7 bases, and 13 bases lay between the germline ends. The germline CDR1 and CDR2 sequences are GTSNPN and SVGIG (reference sequence). There are 14 residues in the CDR3. The CDR3 region has the DNA TGTGCCTGGAGTGTAAGCCCCAGCGGAAATGAGCAGTTCTTC. It codes for CAWSVSPSGNEQFF.

V gene TRBV27 combines with J gene TRBJ1-2; 7 nucleotides agree with TRBD1. This CDR3 contains 14 residues. V lost 6 bases to trimming and J lost 0 bases; unmatched junction nucleotides: 4. The germline V gene encodes CDR1 MNHEY and CDR2 SMNVEV (reference sequence). The CDR3 DNA is TGTGCCAGCAGCCGGACAGGCGCTAACTATGGCTACACCTTC. Its protein product is CASSRTGANYGYTF.

This sequence joins TRBV19 and TRBJ1-1; 10 positions match TRBD1. This CDR3 contains 14 residues. V was clipped by 6 bases and J by 2 bases; unmatched bases: 3. Germline CDR1 is LNHDA and CDR2 is SQIVND (reference sequence). The CDR3 loop is CASSPTGGNTEAFF. DNA for the CDR3: TGTGCCAGTAGCCCGACAGGGGGCAACACTGAAGCTTTCTTT.

The rearrangement uses TRBV29-1 and TRBJ1-3; D is undetermined. Germline CDR1 SQVTM, CDR2 ANQGSEA. There are 12 residues in the CDR3. The germline V and J ends were trimmed by 6 bases and 0 bases, with 6 bases remaining between them. The CDR3 spells CSVVSSGNTIYF. The CDR3 nucleotides read TGCAGCGTAGTGAGCTCTGGAAACACCATATATTTT.

This clone was seen once. The rearrangement uses TRBV11-3 and TRBJ2-7; 12 bases align to TRBD1. CDR1 is SGHNT, CDR2 YENEEA, per germline. The J segment lost 6 bases and the V segment lost 5 bases, leaving 5 bases of the junction unmatched. The length of the CDR3 is 14 residues. CDR3 DNA sequence: TGTGCCAGCAGCCCTTGGGGACAGGGGGCCGAGCAGTACTTC. This translates into CASSPWGQGAEQYF.

The chain is built from TRBV27 and TRBJ1-1; D may be TRBD1 (5 bases). The CDR3 is 15 residues long. Germline lookup yields CDR1 MNHEY and CDR2 SMNVEV (reference sequence). V was trimmed by 4 bases and J by 2 bases, leaving 14 bases between them. The CDR3 DNA sequence: TGTGCCAGCAGTTCCTGGGGGGTTGGTAACACTGAAGCTTTCTTT. This sequence encodes CASSSWGVGNTEAFF.

The V gene is TRBV28, the J gene TRBJ2-3, with 9 bases identical to TRBD1. CDR3 size: 16 residues. Germline CDR1 and CDR2: MDHEN and SYDVKM. The junction had 9 bases not matched to a gene; V was cut back by 4 bases and J by 4 bases. Here the CDR3 DNA reads TGTGCCAGCAGTTCCCTCGGACAGGGGCTTGCAGATACGCAGTATTTT. Translated, it gives CASSSLGQGLADTQYF.

The CDR3, as DNA: TGTGCCAGCACCACGGGTAGCGGGAGTTACAATGAGCAGTTCTTC. This gives the protein CASTTGSGSYNEQFF. This chain connects TRBV7-8 to TRBJ2-1, with 9 bases aligning to TRBD2. This CDR3 is 15 amino acids long. Trimming cost V 7 bases and J 4 bases; bases outside gene matches: 8. Germline CDR1 SGHVS, CDR2 FQNEAQ.

The rearrangement joins TRBV7-9 to TRBJ2-7; TRBD2 matches at 11 bases. Germline trimming cut 1 base from V and 5 bases from J; bases unmatched to any gene: 13. Per the germline V gene, CDR1 is SEHNR and CDR2 is FQNEAQ (reference sequence). The CDR3 spans 18 residues. As DNA, the CDR3 is TGTGCCAGCAGCTTAGTAGCTGGGACTAGCGGTACCCAGAACGAGCAGTACTTC. It translates to CASSLVAGTSGTQNEQYF.

In regard to this clone: In the same sample, other DNA sequences code for this CDR3. V is TRBV18 and J is TRBJ2-1, with D possibly TRBD2 on 6 matching bases. The CDR3 covers 16 residues. Trimming removed 0 bases at V and 2 bases at J, with 11 bases between. Germline CDR1 KGHSH, CDR2 LQKENI. This CDR3 is CASSPPVGRAYNEQFF. CDR3 nucleotides: TGTGCCAGCTCACCACCGGTCGGGAGAGCCTACAATGAGCAGTTCTTC.

With regard to this clone: Germline and junction disagree at one end, which may indicate a read error. J is TRBJ2-1 and V is TRBV15, with 8 bases matching TRBD1. Per the germline V gene, CDR1 is LNHNV and CDR2 is YYDKDF (reference sequence). This CDR3 is 15 amino acids long. The CDR3 region is CATSRGDRFYNEQFF. The CDR3 DNA reads as TGTGCCACCAGCAGAGGGGACAGGTTCTACAATGAACAGTTCTTC.

The chain couples TRBV11-2 to TRBJ2-1; TRBD2 aligns across 11 bases. The CDR3 is made up of 17 amino acids. Germline assignment: CDR1 SGHAT and CDR2 FQNNGV. After removal of 3 bases from V and 4 bases from J, the junction contained 8 bases not matched to a gene. The CDR3 bases are TGTGCCAGCAGCTTGGCTCGACTAGCGGGGATATACAATGAGCAGTTCTTC. Translated: CASSLARLAGIYNEQFF. Full variable domain (remainder filled in from reference TRBV11-2 and TRBJ2-1): EAGVAQSPRYKIIEKRQSVAFWCNPISGHATLYWYQQILGQGPKLLIQFQNNGVVDDSQLPKDRFSAERLKGVDSTLKIQPAKLEDSAVYLCASSLARLAGIYNEQFFGPGTRLTVL.

The chain couples TRBV6-1 to TRBJ2-3; 8 bases agree with TRBD2. The CDR3 is made up of 14 amino acids. CDR1 MNHNS and CDR2 SASEGT come from the germline V gene. V shed 8 bases and J 6 bases; nucleotides not matched to a gene: 10. The CDR3 loop reads CASGPAREVDTQYF. CDR3 coding DNA: TGTGCCAGCGGGCCAGCGCGGGAGGTGGATACGCAGTATTTT.

The gene calls are TRBV27 and TRBJ2-2; possibly TRBD1 for D (6 bases). V was trimmed by 3 bases and J by 1 base, leaving 12 bases between them. In germline, CDR1 is MNHEY, CDR2 SMNVEV (reference sequence). The CDR3 has 16 residues. The CDR3: CASSFQMTGNTGELFF. In DNA, the CDR3 is TGTGCCAGCAGTTTTCAAATGACAGGGAACACCGGGGAGCTGTTTTTT.

The chain carries TRBV28 and TRBJ2-2; 7 bases agree with TRBD1. The V gene's germline CDR1 is MDHEN and CDR2 SYDVKM. This CDR3 has 15 amino acids. The J segment lost 1 base and the V segment lost 4 bases, leaving 3 bases of the junction unmatched. CDR3 amino acids: CASSSDRRNTGELFF. The CDR3, as DNA: TGTGCCAGCAGTTCGGACAGGCGGAACACCGGGGAGCTGTTTTTT. Variable domain in full (rest from reference TRBV28 and TRBJ2-2): DVKVTQSSRYLVKRTGEKVFLECVQDMDHENMFWYRQDPGLGLRLIYFSYDVKMKEKGDIPEGYSVSREKKERFSLILESASTNQTSMYLCASSSDRRNTGELFFGEGSRLTVL.

Concerning this clone itself: Other DNA sequences from this sample encode an identical CDR3 as well. The DNA of the CDR3 is TGTGCCAGTAGTATTAGGGGCAGCAGCTACGAGCAGTACTTC. Translating it yields CASSIRGSSYEQYF. The chain has TRBV19 and TRBJ2-7; a possible D gene is TRBD1 (5 bases). Germline V gene lookup returns CDR1 LNHDA and CDR2 SQIVND (reference sequence). The CDR3 covers 14 residues. V lost 3 bases and J lost 3, with 12 bases in between.

V gene TRBV27 combines with J gene TRBJ2-1, with TRBD1 identical over 7 bases. The germline V gene has CDR1 MNHEY and CDR2 SMNVEV (reference sequence). The CDR3 is made up of 15 amino acids. J gave up 4 bases and V 6 bases, and 9 bases lay outside the gene matches. The CDR3 region has the DNA TGTGCCAGCAGCACAAGGACAGGACCTTACAATGAGCAGTTCTTC. This sequence encodes CASSTRTGPYNEQFF.

The chain carries TRBV7-3 and TRBJ2-3; TRBD2 agrees at 14 bases. The V gene's germline CDR1 is SGHTA and CDR2 FQGTGA. This CDR3 spans 17 amino acids. Trimming took 4 bases from V and 2 from J; bases not matched to a gene: 5. DNA of the CDR3: TGTGCCAGCAGCTCCGGACTAGCGGGAGGCTCCACAGATACGCAGTATTTT. It is translated as CASSSGLAGGSTDTQYF.

V usage is TRBV2 and J usage is TRBJ1-1, with D perhaps matching TRBD1 (6 bases). The length of the CDR3 is 12 residues. CDR1 is SNHLY, CDR2 FYNNEI, per germline. Trimming cost V 6 bases and J 7 bases, with 12 bases left between them. In nucleotides, the CDR3 is TGTGCCAGCAGGGTGGACAGCCGTGAAGCTTTCTTT. This gives the protein CASRVDSREAFF.

V is TRBV6-6 and J is TRBJ2-7; maybe TRBD1 (6 bases). The CDR3 loop spans 16 amino acids. The V and J ends lost 5 bases and 2 bases respectively, with 19 bases between them. CDR1 MNHNY and CDR2 SVGAGI come from the germline V gene (reference sequence). CDR3 amino acids: CASSGRDTGTPYEQYF. The CDR3 DNA reads TGTGCCAGCAGTGGGAGAGACACAGGGACCCCCTACGAGCAGTACTTC.

There are a few counts of this clone. This chain connects TRBV2 to TRBJ1-2; no clear D gene. Germline loops: CDR1 SNHLY, CDR2 FYNNEI. The CDR3 extends over 15 amino acids. V lost 3 bases and J 7 bases, leaving 18 bases between the germline ends. The CDR3 DNA is TGTGCCAGCAGTGACAAGGTCTCGGGCGGGGTTGGCTACACCTTC. Residues: CASSDKVSGGVGYTF. Full variable domain (remainder filled in from reference TRBV2 and TRBJ1-2): EPEVTQTPSHQVTQMGQEVILRCVPISNHLYFYWYRQILGQKVEFLVSFYNNEISEKSEIFDDQFSVERPDGSNFTLKIRSTKLEDSAMYFCASSDKVSGGVGYTFGSGTRLTVV.

The rearrangement links TRBV28 to TRBJ1-1; 8 bases agree with TRBD1. Per the germline V gene, CDR1 is MDHEN and CDR2 is SYDVKM. The junction had 7 bases not matched to a gene; V was cut back by 5 bases and J by 5 bases. The CDR3 covers 14 residues. Here the CDR3 reads CASSGTGGRTEAFF. CDR3 nucleotides: TGTGCCAGCAGTGGTACAGGGGGACGGACTGAAGCTTTCTTT.

This clone was recorded once. The chain recombines TRBV5-4 with TRBJ1-2; 8 bases map to TRBD1. There are 15 residues in the CDR3. Germline CDR1 SGHNT, CDR2 YYREEE (reference sequence). With V trimmed by 1 base and J by 4 bases, 6 bases remained unmatched. Here the CDR3 DNA reads TGTGCCAGCAGCTTGTTCCAGGGGGCGACCTATGGCTACACCTTC. It translates to CASSLFQGATYGYTF. Drawing the rest from reference TRBV5-4 and TRBJ1-2, the complete variable domain is ETGVTQSPTHLIKTRGQQVTLRCSSQSGHNTVSWYQQALGQGPQFIFQYYREEENGRGNFPPRFSGLQFPNYSSELNVNALELDDSALYLCASSLFQGATYGYTFGSGTRLTVV.

The genes are TRBV6-1 and TRBJ1-1; no clear D. The ends were cut back, 7 bases at V and 1 base at J, with 7 bases in the middle. The CDR3 is 12 amino acids. Per germline, CDR1 MNHNS and CDR2 SASEGT. The CDR3, as DNA: TGTGCCAGCAAGCCTACGAACACTGAAGCTTTCTTT. Translation gives CASKPTNTEAFF.

The chain is built from TRBV5-6 and TRBJ1-2; perhaps TRBD1 as D (5 bases). V was clipped by 2 bases and J by 4 bases, with 9 bases between them. The germline CDR1 and CDR2 sequences are SGHDT and YYEEEE. CDR3 length: 13 residues. CDR3 loop: CASSLDRRYGYTF. CDR3 DNA: TGTGCCAGCAGCTTAGACAGACGCTATGGCTACACCTTC.